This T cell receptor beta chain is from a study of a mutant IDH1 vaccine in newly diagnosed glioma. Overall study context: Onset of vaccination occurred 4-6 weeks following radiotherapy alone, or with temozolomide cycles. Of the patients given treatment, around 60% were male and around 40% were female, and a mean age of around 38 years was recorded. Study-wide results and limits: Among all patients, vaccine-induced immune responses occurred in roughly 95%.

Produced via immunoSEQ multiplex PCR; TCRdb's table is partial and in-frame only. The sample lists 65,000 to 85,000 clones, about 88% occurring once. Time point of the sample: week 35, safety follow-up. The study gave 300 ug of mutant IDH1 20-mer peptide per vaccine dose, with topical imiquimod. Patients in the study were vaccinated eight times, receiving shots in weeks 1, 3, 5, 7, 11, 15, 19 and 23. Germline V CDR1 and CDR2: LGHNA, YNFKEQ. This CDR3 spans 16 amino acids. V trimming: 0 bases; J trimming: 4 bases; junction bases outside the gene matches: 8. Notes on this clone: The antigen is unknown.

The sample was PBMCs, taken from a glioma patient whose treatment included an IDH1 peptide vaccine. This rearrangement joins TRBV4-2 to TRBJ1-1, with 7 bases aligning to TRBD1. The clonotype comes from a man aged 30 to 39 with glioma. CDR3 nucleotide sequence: TGTGCCAGCAGCCAAGATCCCGACAGGGTCAGCACTGAAGCTTTCTTT. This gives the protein CASSQDPDRVSTEAFF.